The rows below give T cell receptor beta chains drawn from one sample of a study of a mutant IDH1 vaccine in newly diagnosed glioma. Their antigen targets remain unknown. Repertoires were generated with immunoSEQ multiplex PCR, while TCRdb's copy carries only in-frame clones and drops some. This sample carries 55,000 to 65,000 clones, 84% of them seen once, and the ten largest clones take about 4.2%. The source was PBMCs, collected from a glioma patient whose treatment included an IDH1 peptide vaccine. The receptors derive from a man aged 30 to 45 with glioma. Both conserved end residues are part of each CDR3. A D gene is named only where the DNA matches it firmly. Some rows mark clone size as missing; the rest say once, few, many or name a class of expanded clone.

size	V	J	D	DNA	CDR3
NA	TRBV5-5	TRBJ1-1	NA	TGTGCCAGCAGCTTACTAACAGTGAACACTGAAGCTTTCTTT	CASSLLTVNTEAFF
few	TRBV6-5	TRBJ1-2	NA	TGTGCCAGCAGTTCCCTGCCTCGGGGGGTTAAGGCAGGATACACCTTC	CASSSLPRGVKAGYTF
NA	TRBV5-6	TRBJ1-6	NA	TGTGCCAGCAGCGCGGACCGGGACATCGGAAGCTCCTATAATTCACCCCTCCACTTT	CASSADRDIGSSYNSPLHF
NA	TRBV11-3	TRBJ1-5	NA	TGTGCCAGCAGCTTTTTGGGGGAGGTTTATAGCAATCAGCCCCAGCATTTT	CASSFLGEVYSNQPQHF
NA	TRBV18	TRBJ1-2	NA	TGTGCCAGCTCACCTTCCGTGAACAGCCCCTATGGCTACACCTTC	CASSPSVNSPYGYTF
NA	TRBV27	TRBJ1-1	NA	TGTGCCAGCAGTTCCGGGTGGGCTGAAGCTTTCTTT	CASSSGWAEAFF
NA	TRBV15	TRBJ2-5	NA	TGTGCCACCAGCTTCCGGACGGCGAAAGAGACCCAGTACTTC	CATSFRTAKETQYF
NA	TRBV4-2	TRBJ2-1	NA	TGTGCCAGCAGCCAAGATCTCTCGGGGGCCCCCTACAATGAGCAGTTCTTC	CASSQDLSGAPYNEQFF
once	TRBV6-5	TRBJ1-4	TRBD1	TGTGCCAGCAGTTACACAGGGACAGTTAATGAAAAACTGTTTTTT	CASSYTGTVNEKLFF
NA	TRBV19	TRBJ1-5	TRBD1	TGTGCCAGTCCCCCTCCGGGACAGGGCCTTTGGCAGCCCCAGCATTTT	CASPPPGQGLWQPQHF
NA	TRBV19	TRBJ1-5	NA	TGTGCCAGTAGTCTGAGGGCAGGCAATCAGCCCCAGCATTTT	CASSLRAGNQPQHF
few	TRBV29-1	TRBJ1-1	NA	TGCAGCGTTGAAGAGATTGTGGGAGAAGCTTTCTTT	CSVEEIVGEAFF
NA	TRBV9	TRBJ2-1	TRBD1	TGTGCCAGCAGCGCCTACGGACAGGGCACCTACAATGAGCAGTTCTTC	CASSAYGQGTYNEQFF
NA	TRBV15	TRBJ2-3	NA	TGTGCCACCAGCGGACGTAGCACAGATACGCAGTATTTT	CATSGRSTDTQYF
NA	TRBV21-1	TRBJ1-3	NA	TGTGCCAGCAGCAAAGACAGGGACAGCGCGGACCAGAGCTCTGGAAACACCATATATTTT	CASSKDRDSADQSSGNTIYF
few	TRBV7-9	TRBJ1-1	NA	TGTGCCAGCAGCTTATTCAGGGAGGAGGACACTGAAGCTTTCTTT	CASSLFREEDTEAFF
NA	TRBV5-1	TRBJ1-2	TRBD1	TGCGCCAGCAGCCGAGGGACAGCCTATGGCTACACCTTC	CASSRGTAYGYTF
NA	TRBV11-2	TRBJ1-1	NA	TGTGCCAGCAGCTTGAGGACTGAAGCTTTCTTT	CASSLRTEAFF
NA	TRBV19	TRBJ2-3	TRBD1	TGTGCCAGTAGTGCGACAGGGCGAACAGATACGCAGTATTTT	CASSATGRTDTQYF
NA	TRBV6-5	TRBJ1-2	TRBD1	TGTGCCAGCAGTTGGACAGGGTTTGACTATGGCTACACCTTC	CASSWTGFDYGYTF
NA	TRBV10-3	TRBJ2-1	TRBD1	TGTGCCATCAGTGGGACAGGGGGCTATTCTTACAATGAGCAGTTCTTC	CAISGTGGYSYNEQFF
once	TRBV19	TRBJ2-3	TRBD1	TGTGCCAGTAGCACCTGGGACAGTCCGACAGATACGCAGTATTTT	CASSTWDSPTDTQYF
NA	TRBV7-6	TRBJ2-7	TRBD1	TGTGCCAGCAGCTTAGAAGGGACAGGTACCTACGAGCAGTACTTC	CASSLEGTGTYEQYF
NA	TRBV5-1	TRBJ2-1	NA	TGCGCCACTGAGTATGGCAATGAGCAGTTCTTC	CATEYGNEQFF
NA	TRBV7-9	TRBJ1-2	TRBD1	TGTGCCAGCAGCCCCGGACAGGGCGGGAACCTCCATGGCTACACCTTC	CASSPGQGGNLHGYTF
NA	TRBV6-5	TRBJ1-1	NA	TGTGCCAGCAGTTTGGACCTCATGAACACTGAAGCTTTCTTT	CASSLDLMNTEAFF
NA	TRBV19	TRBJ1-6	NA	TGTGCCAGTAGTGACAATTATTCACCCCTCCACTTT	CASSDNYSPLHF
NA	TRBV5-1	TRBJ1-2	NA	TGCGCCAGCAGCTTAGAGGTTTATTCTAACTATGGCTACACCTTC	CASSLEVYSNYGYTF
few	TRBV30	TRBJ1-3	NA	TGTGCCTGGAGTGGCAACTCTGGAAACACCATATATTTT	CAWSGNSGNTIYF
few	TRBV9	TRBJ1-1	NA	TGTGCCAGCAGCGGGGGGGCCAGCACTGAAGCTTTCTTT	CASSGGASTEAFF
NA	TRBV7-8	TRBJ2-7	TRBD1	TGTGCCAGCAGCTTAGAAGCAGGGGGTTCCTACGAGCAGTACTTC	CASSLEAGGSYEQYF
once	TRBV19	TRBJ2-4	TRBD1	TGTGCCAGTAGCCTAAGACAGGGAAGGGACATTCAGTACTTC	CASSLRQGRDIQYF
NA	TRBV6-1	TRBJ1-6	TRBD1	TGTGCCAGCAGTGTCGGGACAGGGGAATATTCACCCCTCCACTTT	CASSVGTGEYSPLHF
NA	TRBV27	TRBJ2-2	TRBD2	TGTGCCAGCAGTTTCGCGGGGGGAGGGACCGGGGAGCTGTTTTTT	CASSFAGGGTGELFF
NA	TRBV7-9	TRBJ1-2	NA	TGTGCCAGCAGCTCCTCGGAGGCTAGCTACACCTTC	CASSSSEASYTF
once	TRBV28	TRBJ1-1	NA	TGTGCCAGCAGTTTAGGGGGGCACTCAGACACTGAAGCTTTCTTT	CASSLGGHSDTEAFF
NA	TRBV7-6	TRBJ1-5	TRBD1	TGTGCCAGCAGCTCCGGGGACAGGGGACCTTCGGGCAATCAGCCCCAGCATTTT	CASSSGDRGPSGNQPQHF
NA	TRBV29-1	TRBJ2-3	TRBD2	TGCAGCGTTGTATTAGCGGGGATGGGGGATACGCAGTATTTT	CSVVLAGMGDTQYF
few	TRBV11-2	TRBJ1-1	NA	TGTGCCAGCAGCTTAGAGGCGGCAATGGATGAAGCTTTCTTT	CASSLEAAMDEAFF
NA	TRBV7-2	TRBJ1-2	NA	TGTGCCAGCAGCTTAGTACAGTCTAACTATGGCTACACCTTC	CASSLVQSNYGYTF
NA	TRBV10-3	TRBJ1-5	TRBD1	TGTGCCGTACAGGGGTTGATCAATCAGCCCCAGCATTTT	CAVQGLINQPQHF
NA	TRBV6-4	TRBJ1-5	TRBD1	TGTGCCAGCAGTGACTCCGGGACAGCGCTACCTCCCAGAGCCAATCAGCCCCAGCATTTT	CASSDSGTALPPRANQPQHF
NA	TRBV14	TRBJ2-1	NA	TGTGCCAGCAGCCAAGGACAGAAAATCTACAATGAGCAGTTCTTC	CASSQGQKIYNEQFF
NA	TRBV19	TRBJ1-1	NA	TGTGCCAGTATCGAGCAGACTATGAACACTGAAGCTTTCTTT	CASIEQTMNTEAFF
few	TRBV2	TRBJ1-4	NA	TGTGCCAGCAGTGACCGAAGGGGAGGAACTAATGAAAAACTGTTTTTT	CASSDRRGGTNEKLFF
NA	TRBV7-8	TRBJ1-2	NA	TGTGCCAGCAGCTTAGGGGGGCCGCTAAACTATGGCTACACCTTC	CASSLGGPLNYGYTF
NA	TRBV19	TRBJ1-6	TRBD1	TGTGCCAGTAGTATAGTAGGACAGGGGAATTCACCCCTCCACTTT	CASSIVGQGNSPLHF
NA	TRBV6-1	TRBJ2-1	TRBD1	TGTGCCAGCAGTGAATGGGGGACAGCTGAGCAGTTCTTC	CASSEWGTAEQFF
NA	TRBV11-2	TRBJ1-2	NA	TGTGCCAGCAGCTTAGATCTTTGGGGCGGTGGCTACACCTTC	CASSLDLWGGGYTF
NA	TRBV19	TRBJ2-7	NA	TGTGCCAGTAGTATTGGTGGAGTGAACCACGAGCAGTACTTC	CASSIGGVNHEQYF